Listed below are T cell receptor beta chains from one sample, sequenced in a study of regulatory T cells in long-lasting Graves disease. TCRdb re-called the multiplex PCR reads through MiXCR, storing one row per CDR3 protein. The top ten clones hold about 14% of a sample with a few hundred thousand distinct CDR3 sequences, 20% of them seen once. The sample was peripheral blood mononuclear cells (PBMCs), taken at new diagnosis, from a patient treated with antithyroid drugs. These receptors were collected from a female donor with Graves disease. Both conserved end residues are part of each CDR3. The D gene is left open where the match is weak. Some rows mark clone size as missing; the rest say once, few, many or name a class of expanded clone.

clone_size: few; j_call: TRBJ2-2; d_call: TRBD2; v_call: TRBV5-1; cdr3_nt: TGCGCCAGCAGCTTGCGAGCGGGGTCGAACACCGGGGAGCTGTTTTTT; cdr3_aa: CASSLRAGSNTGELFF
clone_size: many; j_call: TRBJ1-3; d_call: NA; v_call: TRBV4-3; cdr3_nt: TGCGCCAGCAGCCAAGGAGTGACCTCTGGAAACACCATATATTTT; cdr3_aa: CASSQGVTSGNTIYF
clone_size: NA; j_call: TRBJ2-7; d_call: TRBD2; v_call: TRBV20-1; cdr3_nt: TGCAGTGCTAGAGGACCTAGCGGGAGCTCCTACGAGCAGTACTTC; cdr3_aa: CSARGPSGSSYEQYF
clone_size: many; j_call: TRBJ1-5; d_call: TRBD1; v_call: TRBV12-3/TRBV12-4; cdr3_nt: TGTGCCAGCAGGAGGACAGGCGCTAGCAATCAGCCCCAGCATTTT; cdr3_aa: CASRRTGASNQPQHF
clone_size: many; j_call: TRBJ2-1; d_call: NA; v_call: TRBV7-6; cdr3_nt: TGTGCCAGCAGCCCCACCGACAGGAGCTCCTACAATGAGCAGTTCTTC; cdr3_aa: CASSPTDRSSYNEQFF
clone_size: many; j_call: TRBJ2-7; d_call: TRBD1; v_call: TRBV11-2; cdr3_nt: TGTGCCAGCAGCTCCCCCAGACAGGGAAACGAGCAGTACTTC; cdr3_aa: CASSSPRQGNEQYF
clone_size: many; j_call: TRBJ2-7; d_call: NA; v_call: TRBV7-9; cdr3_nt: TGTGCCAGCAGCTTAGATAGGCCACTCAAGCAGTACTTC; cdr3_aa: CASSLDRPLKQYF
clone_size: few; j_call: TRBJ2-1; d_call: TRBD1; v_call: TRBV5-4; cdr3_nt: TGTGCCAGCAGCTTGGGAGTAACCTCCACAGGGGATGAGCAGTTCTTC; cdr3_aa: CASSLGVTSTGDEQFF
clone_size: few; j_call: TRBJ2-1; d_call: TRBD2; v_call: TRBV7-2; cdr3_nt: TGTGCCAGCAGCTTAGGGGTGGCTAGCGGGGGAAATGAGCAGTTCTTC; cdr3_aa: CASSLGVASGGNEQFF
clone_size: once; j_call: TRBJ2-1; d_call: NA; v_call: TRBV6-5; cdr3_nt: TGTGCCAGCAGTTATTTCCGAGGAGACTACAATGAGCAGTTCTTC; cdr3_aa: CASSYFRGDYNEQFF
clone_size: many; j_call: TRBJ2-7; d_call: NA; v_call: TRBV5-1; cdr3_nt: TGCGCCAGCAGCAGAGTTTCGACTACTCTCTCCTACGAGCAGTACTTC; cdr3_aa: CASSRVSTTLSYEQYF
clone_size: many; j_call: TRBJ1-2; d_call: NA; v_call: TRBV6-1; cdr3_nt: TGTGCCAGCACGGGCGGGGGGACCCTCTATGGCTACACCTTC; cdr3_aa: CASTGGGTLYGYTF
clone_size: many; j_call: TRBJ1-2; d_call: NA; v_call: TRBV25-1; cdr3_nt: TGTGCCAGCAGTGAACCCGGGAATGACTATGGCTACACCTTC; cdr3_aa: CASSEPGNDYGYTF
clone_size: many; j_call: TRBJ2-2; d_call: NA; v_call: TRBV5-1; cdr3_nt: TGCGCCAGCAGCTTGGGACTACTGCCCGGGGAGCTGTTTTTT; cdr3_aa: CASSLGLLPGELFF
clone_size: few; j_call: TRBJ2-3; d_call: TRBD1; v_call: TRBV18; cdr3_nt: TGTGCCAGCTCCCCAGGGACAGGGGGCATCGCAGATACGCAGTATTTT; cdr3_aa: CASSPGTGGIADTQYF
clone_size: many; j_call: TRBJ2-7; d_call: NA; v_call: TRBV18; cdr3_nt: TGTGCCAGCTCAACGAATACAAGGGCGGAGAACGAGCAGTACTTC; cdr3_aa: CASSTNTRAENEQYF
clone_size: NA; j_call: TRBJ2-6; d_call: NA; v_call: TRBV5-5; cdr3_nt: TGTGCCAGCAGCTTAGCCGTCGACAGCTCTGGGGCCAACGTCCTGACTTTC; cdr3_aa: CASSLAVDSSGANVLTF
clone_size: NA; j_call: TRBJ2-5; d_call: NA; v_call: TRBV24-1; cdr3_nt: TGTGCCTCTTCCAACTCCGGGATCCAGTACTTC; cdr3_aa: CASSNSGIQYF
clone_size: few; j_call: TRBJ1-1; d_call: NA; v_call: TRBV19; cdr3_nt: TGTGCCAGTAGTTATAACCCCCGCCGGAACACTGAAGCTTTCTTT; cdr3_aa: CASSYNPRRNTEAFF
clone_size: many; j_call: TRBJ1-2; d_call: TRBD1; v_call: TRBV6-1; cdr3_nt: TGTGCCAGCAAGGGGGCGAGGTATGGCTACACCTTC; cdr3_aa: CASKGARYGYTF
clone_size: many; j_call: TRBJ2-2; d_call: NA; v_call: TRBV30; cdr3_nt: TGTGCCTGGGCCCGGAGGCTGGAATACACCGGGGAGCTGTTTTTT; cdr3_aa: CAWARRLEYTGELFF
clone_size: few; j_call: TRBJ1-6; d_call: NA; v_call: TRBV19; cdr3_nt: TGTGCCAGTAGTACCGGACAGAATTCACCCCTCCACTTT; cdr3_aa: CASSTGQNSPLHF